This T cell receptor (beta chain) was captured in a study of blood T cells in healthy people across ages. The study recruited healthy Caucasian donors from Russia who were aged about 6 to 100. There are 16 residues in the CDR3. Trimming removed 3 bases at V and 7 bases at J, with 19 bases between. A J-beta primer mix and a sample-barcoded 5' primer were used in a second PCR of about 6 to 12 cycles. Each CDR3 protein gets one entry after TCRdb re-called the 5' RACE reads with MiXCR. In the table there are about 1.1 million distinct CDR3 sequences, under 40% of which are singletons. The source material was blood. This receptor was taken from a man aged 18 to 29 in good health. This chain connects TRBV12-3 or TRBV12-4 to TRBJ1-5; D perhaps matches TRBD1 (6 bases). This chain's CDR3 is CASSFGFGGRDQPQHF. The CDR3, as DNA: TGTGCCAGCAGTTTTGGTTTTGGGGGGCGGGACCAGCCCCAGCATTTT.